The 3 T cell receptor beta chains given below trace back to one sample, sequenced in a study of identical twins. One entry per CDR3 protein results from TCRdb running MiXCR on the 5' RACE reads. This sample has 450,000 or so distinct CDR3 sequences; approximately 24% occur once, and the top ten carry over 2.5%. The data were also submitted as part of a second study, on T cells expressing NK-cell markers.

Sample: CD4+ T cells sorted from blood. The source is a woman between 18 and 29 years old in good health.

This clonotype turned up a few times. Here the CDR3 DNA reads TGTGCCAGCAGTTCCTCGTCCTATGGCTACACCTTC. It yields the protein CASSSSSYGYTF. The chain has TRBV12-3 or TRBV12-4 and TRBJ1-2; D is ambiguous. The CDR3 contains 12 residues. V shed 4 bases and J shed 4 bases, with 7 bases lying between them.

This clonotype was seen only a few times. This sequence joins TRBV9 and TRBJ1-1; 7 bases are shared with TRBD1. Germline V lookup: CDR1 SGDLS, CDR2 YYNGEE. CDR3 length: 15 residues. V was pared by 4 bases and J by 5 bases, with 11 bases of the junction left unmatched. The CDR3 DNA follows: TGTGCCAGCAGCCCTCAAACAGGGGTTAGTACTGAAGCTTTCTTT. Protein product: CASSPQTGVSTEAFF.

The CDR3 sequence is CASSYSRSTSTDTQYF. In nucleotides, the CDR3 is TGTGCCAGCAGTTACTCGAGGAGCACTAGCACAGATACGCAGTATTTT. The rearrangement uses TRBV6-5 and TRBJ2-3; no reliable D call. The ends were cut back, 0 bases at V and 0 bases at J, with 10 bases in the middle. This CDR3 comprises 16 residues. Germline V gene data show CDR1 as MNHEY and CDR2 as SVGAGI.